The clone carrying this TCR beta chain occurred a few times. This sample is drawn from a study of beta chain features in type 1 diabetes. Every sorted population was more than 95% pure. Expressed TCRB transcripts got sequenced, as all isolated RNA was reverse transcribed. Assay used: immunoSEQ multiplex PCR; TCRdb lists only in-frame clones, some missing. In the table there are 680,000 or so clones, roughly 15% of which are singletons. Sequencing used naive CD4+ T cells from blood. The source of this sequence is a young man in good health.

CDR3 protein: CASSQGLRVPVNTEAFF. CDR3 nucleotide sequence: TGCGCCAGCAGCCAAGGTTTGAGGGTCCCTGTGAACACTGAAGCTTTCTTT. The chain combines TRBV4-3 with TRBJ1-1; D remains unclear. The germline CDR1 and CDR2 sequences are LGHNA and YSLEER. The CDR3 covers 17 residues. V gave up 1 base and J gave up 0 bases, with 15 bases separating them.